This T cell receptor beta chain is drawn from a study of identifying expanded T cells in peripheral blood. Clones were read by immunoSEQ multiplex PCR, and TCRdb kept only the in-frame ones, dropping some. The sample shows roughly 82,000 clones, about 83% of them seen only once. There are 14 residues in the CDR3. The V gene's germline CDR1 is SGHVS and CDR2 FQNEAQ. V was cut by 1 base and J by 6 bases, with 12 bases left in between. The source is a person aged 18 to 75 in good health. Sequenced input: blood. V gene TRBV7-8 combines with J gene TRBJ1-1; D remains ambiguous. CDR3 sequence reads: CASSLVLGKAEAFF. The CDR3, as DNA: TGTGCCAGCAGCTTAGTGTTGGGGAAGGCTGAAGCTTTCTTT.